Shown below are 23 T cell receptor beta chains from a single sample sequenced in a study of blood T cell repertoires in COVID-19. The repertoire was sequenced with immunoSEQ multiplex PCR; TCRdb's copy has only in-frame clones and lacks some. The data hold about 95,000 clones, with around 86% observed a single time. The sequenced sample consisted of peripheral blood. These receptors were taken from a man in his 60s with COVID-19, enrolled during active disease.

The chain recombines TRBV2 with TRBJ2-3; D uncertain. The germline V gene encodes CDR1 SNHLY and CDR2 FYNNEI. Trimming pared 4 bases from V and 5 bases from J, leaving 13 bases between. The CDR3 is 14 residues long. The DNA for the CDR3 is TGTGCCAGCAGTGTTGGTAGTTTTAGAGATACGCAGTATTTT. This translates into CASSVGSFRDTQYF.

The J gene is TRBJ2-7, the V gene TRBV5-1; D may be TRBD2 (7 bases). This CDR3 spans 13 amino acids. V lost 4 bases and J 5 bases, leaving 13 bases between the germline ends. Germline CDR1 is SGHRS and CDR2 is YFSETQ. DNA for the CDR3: TGCGCCAGCAGCGTTGCGGGGGCCGACGAGCAGTACTTC. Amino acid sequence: CASSVAGADEQYF.

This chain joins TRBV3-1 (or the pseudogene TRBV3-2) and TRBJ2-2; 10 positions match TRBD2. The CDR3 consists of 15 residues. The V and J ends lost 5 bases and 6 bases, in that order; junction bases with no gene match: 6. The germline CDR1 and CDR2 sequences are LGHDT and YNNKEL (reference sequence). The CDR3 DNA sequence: TGTGCCAGCAGCTCAACTAGCGGGATCCCCGGGGAGCTGTTTTTT. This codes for CASSSTSGIPGELFF.

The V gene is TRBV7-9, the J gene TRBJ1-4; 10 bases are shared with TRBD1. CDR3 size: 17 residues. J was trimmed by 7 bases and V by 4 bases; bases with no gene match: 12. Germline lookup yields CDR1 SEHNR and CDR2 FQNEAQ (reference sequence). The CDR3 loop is CASSSRDRGSLGEKLFF. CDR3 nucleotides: TGTGCCAGCAGCTCCCGGGACAGGGGCTCCCTCGGTGAAAAACTGTTTTTT.

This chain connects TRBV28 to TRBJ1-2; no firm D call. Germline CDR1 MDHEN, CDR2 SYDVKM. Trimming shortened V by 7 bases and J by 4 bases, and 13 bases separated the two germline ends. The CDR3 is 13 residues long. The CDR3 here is CASTSPGPYGYTF. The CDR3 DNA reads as TGTGCCAGCACTAGCCCAGGTCCCTATGGCTACACCTTC.

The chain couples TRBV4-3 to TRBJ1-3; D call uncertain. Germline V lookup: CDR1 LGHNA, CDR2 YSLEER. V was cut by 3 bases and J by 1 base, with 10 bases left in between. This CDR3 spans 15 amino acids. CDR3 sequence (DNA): TGCGCCAGCAGCCACACGGTTTCTTCTGGAAACACCATATATTTT. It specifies CASSHTVSSGNTIYF.

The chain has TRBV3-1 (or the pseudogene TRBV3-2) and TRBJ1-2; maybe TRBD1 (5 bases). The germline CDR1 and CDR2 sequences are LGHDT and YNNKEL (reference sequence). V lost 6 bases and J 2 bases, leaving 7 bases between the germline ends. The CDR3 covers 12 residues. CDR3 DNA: TGTGCCAGCAGTCACAGGAACTATGGCTACACCTTC. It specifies CASSHRNYGYTF.

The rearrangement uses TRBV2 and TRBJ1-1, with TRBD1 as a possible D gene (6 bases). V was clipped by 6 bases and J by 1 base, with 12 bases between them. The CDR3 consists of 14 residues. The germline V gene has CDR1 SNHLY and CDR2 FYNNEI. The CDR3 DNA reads TGTGCCAGCAGGAGGGTGACAGGGAACACTGAAGCTTTCTTT. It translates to CASRRVTGNTEAFF. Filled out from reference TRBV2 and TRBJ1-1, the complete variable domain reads EPEVTQTPSHQVTQMGQEVILRCVPISNHLYFYWYRQILGQKVEFLVSFYNNEISEKSEIFDDQFSVERPDGSNFTLKIRSTKLEDSAMYFCASRRVTGNTEAFFGQGTRLTVV.

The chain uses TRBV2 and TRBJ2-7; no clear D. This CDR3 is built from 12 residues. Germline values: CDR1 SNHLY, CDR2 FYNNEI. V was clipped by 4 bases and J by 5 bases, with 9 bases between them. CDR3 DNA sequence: TGTGCCAGCAGTGTCTGGCTAGACGAGCAGTACTTC. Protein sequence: CASSVWLDEQYF.

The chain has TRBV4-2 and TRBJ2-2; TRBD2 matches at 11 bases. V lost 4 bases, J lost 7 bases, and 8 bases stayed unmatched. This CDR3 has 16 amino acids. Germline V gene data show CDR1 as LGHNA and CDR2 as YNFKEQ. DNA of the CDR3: TGTGCCAGCAGCCCATCCGGGACTAGCGGTAACGGGGAGCTGTTTTTT. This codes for CASSPSGTSGNGELFF.

The CDR3 DNA follows: TGCGCCAGCAGCTTGGGAGAGGGAACGACTGACGAGCAGTACTTC. Its protein product is CASSLGEGTTDEQYF. The chain couples TRBV5-1 to TRBJ2-7; possible D gene TRBD2, 5 bases. CDR1 is SGHRS, CDR2 YFSETQ, per germline. This CDR3 is 15 amino acids long. Trimming took 0 bases from V and 5 from J, leaving 15 bases between them.

CDR3 nucleotide sequence: TGTGCCAGCACCCTTGCTAGCGGGAAAGTCTATGAGCAGTTCTTC. Protein product: CASTLASGKVYEQFF. The chain joins TRBV4-2 to TRBJ2-1; 9 nucleotides agree with TRBD2. This CDR3 is built from 15 residues. CDR1 is LGHNA and CDR2 is YNFKEQ in the germline V gene. J gave up 8 bases and V 7 bases, and 12 bases lay outside the gene matches.

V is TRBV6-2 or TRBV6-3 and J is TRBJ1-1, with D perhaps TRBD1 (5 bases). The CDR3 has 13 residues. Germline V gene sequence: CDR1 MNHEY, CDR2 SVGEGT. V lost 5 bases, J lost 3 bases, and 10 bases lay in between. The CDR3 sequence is CASSTTDYTEAFF. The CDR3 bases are TGTGCCAGCAGTACGACAGACTACACTGAAGCTTTCTTT.

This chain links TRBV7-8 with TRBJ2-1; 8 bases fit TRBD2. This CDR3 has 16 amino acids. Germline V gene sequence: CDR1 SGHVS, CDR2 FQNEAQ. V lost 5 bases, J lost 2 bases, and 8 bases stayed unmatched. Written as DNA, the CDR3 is TGTGCCAGCAGCCCTGGGACTAGGGGACCCTACAATGAGCAGTTCTTC. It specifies CASSPGTRGPYNEQFF.

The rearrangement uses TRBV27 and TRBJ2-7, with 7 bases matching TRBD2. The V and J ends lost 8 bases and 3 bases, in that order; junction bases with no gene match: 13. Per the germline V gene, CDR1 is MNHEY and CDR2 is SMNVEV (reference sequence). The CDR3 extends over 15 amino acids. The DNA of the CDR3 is TGTGCCAGCCGAAAAGCGGGGCTAGCGATCTACGAGCAGTACTTC. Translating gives CASRKAGLAIYEQYF.

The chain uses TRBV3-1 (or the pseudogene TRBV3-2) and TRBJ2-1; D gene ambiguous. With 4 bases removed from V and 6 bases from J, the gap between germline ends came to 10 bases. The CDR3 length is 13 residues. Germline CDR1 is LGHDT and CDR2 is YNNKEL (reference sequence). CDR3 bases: TGTGCCAGCAGCCCGCCCGGAGTCAATGAGCAGTTCTTC. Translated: CASSPPGVNEQFF.

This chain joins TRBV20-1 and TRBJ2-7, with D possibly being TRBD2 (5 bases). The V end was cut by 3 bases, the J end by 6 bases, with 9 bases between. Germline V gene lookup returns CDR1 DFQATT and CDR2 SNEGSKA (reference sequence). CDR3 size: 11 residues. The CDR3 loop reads CSARELVEQYF. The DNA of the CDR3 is TGCAGTGCTAGGGAACTAGTCGAGCAGTACTTC.

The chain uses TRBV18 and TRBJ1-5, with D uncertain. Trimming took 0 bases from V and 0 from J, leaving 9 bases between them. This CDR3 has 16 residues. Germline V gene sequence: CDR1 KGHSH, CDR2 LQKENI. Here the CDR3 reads CASSPPWEYSNQPQHF. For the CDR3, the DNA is TGTGCCAGCTCACCACCGTGGGAGTATAGCAATCAGCCCCAGCATTTT.

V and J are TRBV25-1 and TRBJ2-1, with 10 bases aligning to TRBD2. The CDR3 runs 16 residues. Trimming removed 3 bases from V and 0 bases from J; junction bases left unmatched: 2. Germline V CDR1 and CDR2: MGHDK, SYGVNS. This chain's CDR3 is CASSDSSGGSYNEQFF. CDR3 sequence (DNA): TGTGCCAGCAGTGACTCTAGCGGGGGCTCCTACAATGAGCAGTTCTTC.

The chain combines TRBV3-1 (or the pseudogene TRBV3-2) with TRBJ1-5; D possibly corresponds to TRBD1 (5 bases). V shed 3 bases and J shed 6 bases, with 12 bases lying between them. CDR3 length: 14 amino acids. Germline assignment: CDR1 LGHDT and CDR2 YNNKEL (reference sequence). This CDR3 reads CASSHRTLAQPQHF. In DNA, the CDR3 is TGTGCCAGCAGCCACAGGACACTCGCTCAGCCCCAGCATTTT.

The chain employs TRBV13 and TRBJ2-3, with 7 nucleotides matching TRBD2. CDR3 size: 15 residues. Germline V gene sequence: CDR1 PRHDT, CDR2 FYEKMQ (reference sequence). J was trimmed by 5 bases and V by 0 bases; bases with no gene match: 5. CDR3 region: CASSLGAGRGDTQYF. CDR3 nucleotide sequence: TGTGCCAGCAGCTTAGGGGCAGGGAGGGGAGATACGCAGTATTTT. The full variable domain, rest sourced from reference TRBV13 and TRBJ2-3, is AAGVIQSPRHLIKEKRETATLKCYPIPRHDTVYWYQQGPGQDPQFLISFYEKMQSDKGSIPDRFSAQQFSDYHSELNMSSLELGDSALYFCASSLGAGRGDTQYFGPGTRLTVL.

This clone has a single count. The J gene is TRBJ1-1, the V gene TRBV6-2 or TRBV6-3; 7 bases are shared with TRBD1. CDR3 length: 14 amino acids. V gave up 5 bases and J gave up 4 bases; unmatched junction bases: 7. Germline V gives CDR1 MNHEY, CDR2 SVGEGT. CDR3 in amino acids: CASSQDRRATEAFF. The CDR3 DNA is TGTGCCAGCAGTCAGGACAGGAGGGCCACTGAAGCTTTCTTT.

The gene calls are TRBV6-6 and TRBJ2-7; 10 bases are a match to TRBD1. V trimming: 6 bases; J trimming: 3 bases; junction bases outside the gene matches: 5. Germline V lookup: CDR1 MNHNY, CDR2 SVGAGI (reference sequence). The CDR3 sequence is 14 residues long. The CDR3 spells CASRGTGEGYEQYF. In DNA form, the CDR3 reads TGTGCCAGCAGGGGGACAGGGGAGGGCTACGAGCAGTACTTC.